This T cell receptor (beta chain) was captured in a study of patients and donors after allogeneic stem cell transplantation. The CDR3 covers 14 residues. Germline V gene data show CDR1 as MNHNS and CDR2 as SASEGT. J lost 3 bases, V lost 7 bases, and 8 bases had no gene match. One entry per CDR3 protein results from TCRdb running MiXCR on the RT-PCR reads. This table holds about a million distinct CDR3 sequences, more than 15% found once. The receptor was derived from a human donor who was either an allogeneic HSCT recipient or a stem cell or donor lymphocyte infusion donor (not recorded which). It is not recorded whose cells these are; they may come from a transplant donor. The chain carries TRBV6-1 and TRBJ2-7; 8 nucleotides agree with TRBD2. The material sequenced was blood, either unsorted or a sorted T cell fraction (not recorded which). The CDR3 DNA sequence: TGTGCCAGCATCGGGGCGAGCGGGGGCTACGAGCAGTACTTC. Its protein is CASIGASGGYEQYF.